The rows below give T cell receptor beta chains drawn from one sample of a study of shared clonotypes between healthy human individuals. The data were produced by immunoSEQ multiplex PCR, yet TCRdb's version contains in-frame clones alone and is incomplete. The table has approximately 1.5 million clones, approximately 98.5% seen once. Sequencing used naive CD4+ T cells sorted from blood. Receptors originate from a man younger than 45 in good health. Both conserved end residues are part of each CDR3. A D gene is named only where the DNA matches it firmly. Clone sizes are given selectively: once, few, many, or a class where the clone is expanded.

TRBD1 | TRBJ2-7 | TRBV7-8 | NA | TGTGCCAGCAGCTTAGGGTCAGGGGGCTCCTACGAGCAGTACTTC | CASSLGSGGSYEQYF
TRBD2 | TRBJ2-7 | TRBV7-2 | NA | TGTGCCAGCAGCTTGTCCGTTCCTAGCGGGAGTTATAGGTACGAGCAGTACTTC | CASSLSVPSGSYRYEQYF
NA | TRBJ1-2 | TRBV28 | NA | TGTGCCAGCAGTCCAGTATGGGTGGATGGCTACACCTTC | CASSPVWVDGYTF
TRBD2 | TRBJ2-3 | TRBV6-5 | NA | TGTGCCAGCAGTTACTCCCCTAGCGGGAGAACAGATACGCAGTATTTT | CASSYSPSGRTDTQYF
NA | TRBJ2-1 | TRBV9 | NA | TGTGCCAGCAGCGTAGCGGAGGGCTCCTACAATGAGCAGTTCTTC | CASSVAEGSYNEQFF
NA | TRBJ2-3 | TRBV27 | NA | TGTGCCAGCAGATGGACCCTCACAGATACGCAGTATTTT | CASRWTLTDTQYF
NA | TRBJ2-1 | TRBV30 | once | TGTGCCTGGATACCGGGACTGGACCATAATGAGCAGTTCTTC | CAWIPGLDHNEQFF
NA | TRBJ2-3 | TRBV4-3 | NA | TGCGCCAGCAGCCCTCTAGCCGGGACCCCTAGTGCGTCAGATACGCAGTATTTT | CASSPLAGTPSASDTQYF
TRBD1 | TRBJ2-1 | TRBV27 | NA | TGTGCCAGCAGTTCGTCCAGGGGGAATGAGCAGTTCTTC | CASSSSRGNEQFF
NA | TRBJ2-1 | TRBV19 | NA | TGTGCCAGCGGTTACAATGAGCAGTTCTTC | CASGYNEQFF
TRBD1 | TRBJ2-1 | TRBV5-4 | NA | TGTGCCAGCAGCGTGAAACAGGGGGATAGGTACAATGAGCAGTTCTTC | CASSVKQGDRYNEQFF
TRBD1 | TRBJ1-5 | TRBV5-1 | NA | TGCGCCAGCAGCTTGGCCGGGACAGGAGATCAGCCCCAGCATTTT | CASSLAGTGDQPQHF
NA | TRBJ2-1 | TRBV28 | NA | TGTGCCAGCAGTTTGGTCCAGGGATTGTACAATGAGCAGTTCTTC | CASSLVQGLYNEQFF
NA | TRBJ2-2 | TRBV6-5 | NA | TGTGCCAGCAGTTCCTCGCCGAACACCGGGGAGCTGTTTTTT | CASSSSPNTGELFF
NA | TRBJ2-3 | TRBV11-2 | NA | TGTGCCAGCAGCCCTGGGACGAGCACAGATACGCAGTATTTT | CASSPGTSTDTQYF
NA | TRBJ2-3 | TRBV18 | NA | TGTGCCAGCTCACCCCGGGTCCGGATTACAGATACGCAGTATTTT | CASSPRVRITDTQYF
NA | TRBJ1-2 | TRBV29-1 | NA | TGCAGCGTTTCACAGGGAGGAAGTGGCTACACCTTC | CSVSQGGSGYTF
TRBD2 | TRBJ2-1 | TRBV5-1 | once | TGCGCCAGCAGCTTTAGGCGGGAGGATGAGCAGTTCTTC | CASSFRREDEQFF
TRBD2 | TRBJ2-1 | TRBV5-6 | NA | TGTGCCAGCAGCTCTGTAGCGGGAGGGCAACGTTTCGGGGATGAGCAGTTCTTC | CASSSVAGGQRFGDEQFF
TRBD1 | TRBJ2-3 | TRBV4-3 | NA | TGCGCCAGCAGCCAGGAGGGACAGGGCTTGGGCACAGATACGCAGTATTTT | CASSQEGQGLGTDTQYF
NA | TRBJ1-2 | TRBV20-1 | NA | TGCAGTGCTAGGATTCTAACAGTCTACACCTTC | CSARILTVYTF
NA | TRBJ2-3 | TRBV7-3 | NA | TGTGCCAGCAGCTTAGCGGCAGGGACGGAGGGTACGCAGTATTTT | CASSLAAGTEGTQYF
NA | TRBJ1-1 | TRBV18 | NA | TGTGCCAGCTCACCAGACGGGACCTTGAACACTGAAGCTTTCTTT | CASSPDGTLNTEAFF
NA | TRBJ1-1 | TRBV25-1 | NA | TGTGCCAGCAGTGAATCCCCCCAGGGGTACACTGAAGCTTTCTTT | CASSESPQGYTEAFF
NA | TRBJ1-3 | TRBV18 | NA | TGTGCCAGCTCACCAGAGTATTCGGGAAACACCATATATTTT | CASSPEYSGNTIYF
NA | TRBJ2-7 | TRBV28 | NA | TGTGCCACTACTAAGAGGGTAGAACAGTACTTC | CATTKRVEQYF
NA | TRBJ1-2 | TRBV18 | NA | TGTGCCAGCTCACCACCGGGTGCTAACTATGGCTACACCTTC | CASSPPGANYGYTF
NA | TRBJ2-2 | TRBV5-4 | NA | TGTGCCAGCAGCTTGGACGGGAACACCGGGGAGCTGTTTTTT | CASSLDGNTGELFF
NA | TRBJ2-5 | TRBV7-9 | NA | TGTGCCAGCAGCTCCCACCAGCTCCAAGAGACCCAGTACTTC | CASSSHQLQETQYF
NA | TRBJ2-7 | TRBV29-1 | NA | TGCAGCGTTGCCGACGGGTACGAGCAGTACTTC | CSVADGYEQYF
NA | TRBJ2-7 | TRBV19 | once | TGTGCCAGTAGTACCACAGGGTCCTACGAGCAGTACTTC | CASSTTGSYEQYF
NA | TRBJ2-7 | TRBV18 | NA | TGTGCCAGCTCACCAGCAGGGGTGCCCTACGAGCAGTACTTC | CASSPAGVPYEQYF
TRBD1 | TRBJ2-1 | TRBV27 | once | TGTGCCAGCAGTTTCAGAGGACAGGGGACCTACAATGAGCAGTTCTTC | CASSFRGQGTYNEQFF
NA | TRBJ1-4 | TRBV15 | NA | TGTGCCACCAGCAGAGAGCTGTTTGAAAAACTGTTTTTT | CATSRELFEKLFF
TRBD2 | TRBJ2-7 | TRBV28 | NA | TGTGCCAGCAGTCCGTGGACTAGCGGGAATGCGTACGAGCAGTACTTC | CASSPWTSGNAYEQYF
NA | TRBJ2-7 | TRBV28 | NA | TGTGCCAGCAGACCCCAGGGTTTCGCCTCCTACGAGCAGTACTTC | CASRPQGFASYEQYF
NA | TRBJ2-1 | TRBV19 | NA | TGTGCCAGTAGTATATACGGGGCAACGGCAAGCTCCTACAATGAGCAGTTCTTC | CASSIYGATASSYNEQFF
TRBD1 | TRBJ2-2 | TRBV5-1 | NA | TGCGCCAGCAGCTTACCGACAGGGGGTCGGGCCGGGGAGCTGTTTTTT | CASSLPTGGRAGELFF
NA | TRBJ2-3 | TRBV18 | NA | TGTGCCAGCTCACCAATGTTTCAGCACCCTCGTGTGAGGACTAGCACAGATACGCAGTATTTT | CASSPMFQHPRVRTSTDTQYF
TRBD2 | TRBJ2-1 | TRBV5-4 | NA | TGTGCCACCCAGACGGGACTAGCCCTCCAGGATGAGCAGTTCTTC | CATQTGLALQDEQFF
NA | TRBJ1-1 | TRBV19 | NA | TGTGCCAGTAGTATAGGGATAGGCAGGACAAACTTTGAAGCTTTCTTT | CASSIGIGRTNFEAFF
NA | TRBJ2-5 | TRBV7-9 | NA | TGTGCCAGCAGCCAAGACGGGTCAGAGACCCAGTACTTC | CASSQDGSETQYF
NA | TRBJ1-1 | TRBV18 | NA | TGTGCCAGCTCACCAGGACATTTGAACACTGAAGCTTTCTTT | CASSPGHLNTEAFF
NA | TRBJ2-2 | TRBV5-1 | NA | TGCGCCAGCTCAGATCAGGGGATCGCCGGGGAGCTGTTTTTT | CASSDQGIAGELFF
TRBD1 | TRBJ2-5 | TRBV5-1 | NA | TGCGCCAGCAGCTTGAGGGACAGGGTCCGGGAGACCCAGTACTTC | CASSLRDRVRETQYF
NA | TRBJ2-6 | TRBV18 | NA | TGTGCCAGCTCACGCTCCAGGGGGGTTATAACAGGGGACGCTGGGGCCAACGTCCTGACTTTC | CASSRSRGVITGDAGANVLTF
TRBD1 | TRBJ2-5 | TRBV7-9 | NA | TGTGCCAGCAGCCTTACCGGGACAGGGAACCAAGAGACCCAGTACTTC | CASSLTGTGNQETQYF
NA | TRBJ1-2 | TRBV29-1 | NA | TGCAGCGAACGGGCGGGAGCGGTTGAGGGCTACACCTTC | CSERAGAVEGYTF
NA | TRBJ2-5 | TRBV25-1 | NA | TGTGCCAGCAGTGAATACGGTGTAGAGACCCAGTACTTC | CASSEYGVETQYF
NA | TRBJ2-3 | TRBV1 | NA | TGCACCAGCAGCCAAGCAAAAACTAGCGGGAGAACATTCACAGATACGCAGTATTTT | CTSSQAKTSGRTFTDTQYF
NA | TRBJ2-3 | TRBV5-1 | NA | TGCGCCAGCAGCTTGGGCCAGTCTGAGGGTACGCAGTATTTT | CASSLGQSEGTQYF
NA | TRBJ1-1 | TRBV18 | NA | TGTGCCAGCTCACAATTGGGACCCCCGTGGGACACTGAAGCTTTCTTT | CASSQLGPPWDTEAFF
NA | TRBJ1-5 | TRBV7-2 | NA | TGTGCCAGCAGCCCCAGGGGAACAGAGTCGAATCAGCCCCAGCATTTT | CASSPRGTESNQPQHF
NA | TRBJ2-1 | TRBV18 | NA | TGTGCCAGCTCACGCGGGACAGGGGCGAAGGCGACTAGCGGGCAGACCTACAATGAGCAGTTCTTC | CASSRGTGAKATSGQTYNEQFF
NA | TRBJ1-1 | TRBV18 | NA | TGTGCCAGCTCACAGCCTGGGACAAGCCGCCCTGAAGCTTTCTTT | CASSQPGTSRPEAFF
TRBD2 | TRBJ2-7 | TRBV5-6 | NA | TGTGCCAGCAGCTTGGGGACTAGCGCCTTCTACGAGCAGTACTTC | CASSLGTSAFYEQYF
NA | TRBJ2-3 | TRBV19 | NA | TGTGCCAGTAGTATAGAGGTGGTGTCAGATACGCAGTATTTT | CASSIEVVSDTQYF
NA | TRBJ2-1 | TRBV2 | NA | TGTGCCAGCAGTGAACAGGGGTCCTACAATGAGCAGTTCTTC | CASSEQGSYNEQFF
NA | TRBJ1-5 | TRBV18 | NA | TGTGCCAGCTCATCGGTCGGACAGAACAATCAGCCCCAGCATTTT | CASSSVGQNNQPQHF